Below are 21 T cell receptor beta chains sequenced from a single sample in a study of metastatic and nonmetastatic thyroid tumors. Via MiXCR, TCRdb re-called the PCR reads. This sample carries tens of thousands of clones, roughly a sixth of them seen once, and the ten largest clones take around 9.9%. Thyroid surgery was performed in patients who had received no treatment beforehand. The source material was tumor tissue. The source of these receptors is a female donor with papillary thyroid cancer or a benign thyroid nodule (not recorded which). Some clones in this sample may be carry-over from other donors' samples.

In its sample, this clone was seen many times. CDR3 DNA sequence: TGCAGTGCTAGAGATCGATCCAGCGGGAGATACAATGAGCAGTTCTTC. Encoded protein: CSARDRSSGRYNEQFF. This rearrangement joins TRBV20-1 to TRBJ2-1; 8 bases match TRBD2. V lost 0 bases and J lost 4; bases outside the gene matches: 8. Germline V lookup: CDR1 DFQATT, CDR2 SNEGSKA (reference sequence). CDR3 size: 16 residues.

This clone was recorded at least ten times. V gene TRBV7-8 combines with J gene TRBJ2-1; D not certain. From germline, CDR1 is SGHVS and CDR2 FQNEAQ. The CDR3 is 13 amino acids. V lost 2 bases and J 9 bases, leaving 11 bases between the germline ends. The CDR3: CASSLNPPSEQFF. CDR3 nucleotide sequence: TGTGCCAGCAGCTTAAACCCCCCTAGTGAGCAGTTCTTC.

Details on this clone: The CDR3 does not end in the conserved phenylalanine or tryptophan, so this is likely a read error. The rearrangement links TRBV11-1 to TRBJ2-3; 9 nucleotides agree with TRBD2. Germline assignment: CDR1 SGHAT and CDR2 FQDESV (reference sequence). V lost 4 bases and J lost 2; bases outside the gene matches: 10. The CDR3 covers 17 residues. CDR3 loop: CASSWGGGLAYTDTQYL. In DNA, the CDR3 is TGTGCCAGCAGCTGGGGCGGGGGACTAGCTTACACAGATACGCAGTATCTC.

This clone came up many times. The chain uses TRBV15 and TRBJ1-2; 7 bases fit TRBD1. CDR3 length: 15 amino acids. V was clipped by 1 base and J by 8 bases; unmatched bases: 10. Per germline, CDR1 LNHNV and CDR2 YYDKDF (reference sequence). The CDR3 loop reads CATSRAGQGVAGYTF. The DNA of the CDR3 is TGTGCCACCAGCAGAGCAGGGCAGGGGGTAGCAGGCTACACCTTC.

A word on this clone: An end of the junction does not agree with germline; a read error may underlie this. V is TRBV20-1 and J is TRBJ2-3; D remains ambiguous. CDR3 length: 12 residues. Germline CDR1 DFQATT, CDR2 SNEGSKA (reference sequence). The CDR3 loop is CSPLARRYTQYF. In nucleotides, the CDR3 is TGCAGTCCGCTCGCGCGTCGATATACTCAGTATTTT.

This clone appeared many times. J is TRBJ2-1 and V is TRBV5-6, with 11 bases identical to TRBD2. The CDR3 covers 16 residues. Germline lookup yields CDR1 SGHDT and CDR2 YYEEEE. V lost 4 bases, J lost 1 base, and 4 bases stayed unmatched. For the CDR3, the DNA is TGTGCCAGCAGCCTTATAGCGGGAGGGTCCTACAATGAGCAGTTCTTC. Protein: CASSLIAGGSYNEQFF.

This clone was observed many times. The chain joins TRBV5-1 to TRBJ2-5, with 10 bases lining up with TRBD2. V lost 0 bases, J lost 2 bases, and 4 bases stayed unmatched. This CDR3 spans 16 amino acids. CDR1 SGHRS and CDR2 YFSETQ come from the germline V gene. The CDR3 sequence is CASSLGTSGGQETQYF. CDR3 coding DNA: TGCGCCAGCAGCTTGGGGACTAGCGGAGGTCAAGAGACCCAGTACTTC. Full variable domain (rest looked up from reference TRBV5-1 and TRBJ2-5): KAGVTQTPRYLIKTRGQQVTLSCSPISGHRSVSWYQQTPGQGLQFLFEYFSETQRNKGNFPGRFSGRQFSNSRSEMNVSTLELGDSALYLCASSLGTSGGQETQYFGPGTRLLVL.

This clone was counted only a few times. This chain joins TRBV5-4 and TRBJ1-6; 9 positions agree with TRBD1. This CDR3 spans 15 amino acids. Losses at the gene ends were 7 bases for V and 7 bases for J; bases not matched to a gene: 9. CDR1 and CDR2 from the germline V gene are SGHNT and YYREEE (reference sequence). In nucleotides, the CDR3 is TGTGCCAGCGGCTCTGACAGGGGGAGGAATTCACCCCTCCACTTT. Translating it yields CASGSDRGRNSPLHF.

This clone was picked up many times. The sample contains more than one DNA sequence encoding this CDR3. V is TRBV7-8 and J is TRBJ2-7, with 8 bases identical to TRBD1. The CDR3 totals 16 residues. Germline lookup yields CDR1 SGHVS and CDR2 FQNEAQ. V lost 7 bases, J lost 3 bases, and 14 bases stayed unmatched. CDR3 protein: CASNSLRGRSIYEQYF. The CDR3 DNA is TGTGCCAGCAACTCTCTCAGGGGGCGGTCCATCTACGAGCAGTACTTC. Complete variable domain (other parts from reference TRBV7-8 and TRBJ2-7): GAGVSQSPRYKVAKRGQDVALRCDPISGHVSLFWYQQALGQGPEFLTYFQNEAQLDKSGLPSDRFFAERPEGSVSTLKIQRTQQEDSAVYLCASNSLRGRSIYEQYFGPGTRLTVT.

This clone was detected ten times or more. V gene TRBV28 combines with J gene TRBJ1-2; no clear D gene. Deletions cut 3 bases from V and 8 bases from J, with 10 bases between. Germline values: CDR1 MDHEN, CDR2 SYDVKM. The CDR3 length is 12 residues. In DNA form, the CDR3 reads TGTGCCAGCAGTTTCCAACATGAGGGCTACACCTTC. This sequence encodes CASSFQHEGYTF.

This clone came up many times. V and J are TRBV10-3 and TRBJ2-2, with TRBD2 matching over 7 bases. The CDR3 covers 14 residues. J lost 4 bases, V lost 4 bases, and 3 bases had no gene match. Germline CDR1 and CDR2: ENHRY and SYGVKD. The chain's CDR3 is CAISVERGTGELFF. The DNA of the CDR3 is TGTGCCATCAGTGTGGAGCGGGGCACCGGGGAGCTGTTTTTT.

This clone was detected ten times or more. This chain links TRBV15 with TRBJ2-5; TRBD1 is a possible D gene (6 bases). The germline gives CDR1 LNHNV, CDR2 YYDKDF (reference sequence). CDR3 length: 14 amino acids. The V end lost 0 bases, the J end lost 5 bases, and 10 bases lay between the germline ends. The CDR3 is CATSREDSWETQYF. The CDR3 DNA follows: TGTGCCACCAGCAGAGAGGACAGCTGGGAGACCCAGTACTTC. Filled out from reference TRBV15 and TRBJ2-5, the complete variable domain reads DAMVIQNPRYQVTQFGKPVTLSCSQTLNHNVMYWYQQKSSQAPKLLFHYYDKDFNNEADTPDNFQSRRPNTSFCFLDIRSPGLGDTAMYLCATSREDSWETQYFGPGTRLLVL.

This clone has at least ten counts. The V and J genes are TRBV7-9 and TRBJ2-1; D is perhaps TRBD1 (5 bases). The CDR3 covers 14 residues. Germline lookup yields CDR1 SEHNR and CDR2 FQNEAQ (reference sequence). V lost 5 bases and J 3 bases, leaving 11 bases between the germline ends. CDR3 in DNA: TGTGCCAGCAGCAAGGGGCGGCGCTACAATGAGCAGTTCTTC. Protein: CASSKGRRYNEQFF. Full variable domain (rest looked up from reference TRBV7-9 and TRBJ2-1): DTGVSQNPRHKITKRGQNVTFRCDPISEHNRLYWYRQTLGQGPEFLTYFQNEAQLEKSRLLSDRFSAERPKGSFSTLEIQRTEQGDSAMYLCASSKGRRYNEQFFGPGTRLTVL.

This clone was seen only a few times. This rearrangement joins TRBV12-5 to TRBJ1-4, with TRBD1 as a possible D gene (5 bases). Trimming removed 3 bases from V and 6 bases from J, with 8 bases in between. The germline V gene has CDR1 LGHNT and CDR2 FRNRAP. This CDR3 spans 13 amino acids. This CDR3 reads CASGFRGDEKLFF. DNA for the CDR3: TGTGCTAGTGGTTTCCGGGGGGATGAAAAACTGTTTTTT. Looking up the rest from reference TRBV12-5 and TRBJ1-4 gives the full variable domain: DARVTQTPRHKVTEMGQEVTMRCQPILGHNTVFWYRQTMMQGLELLAYFRNRAPLDDSGMPKDRFSAEMPDATLATLKIQPSEPRDSAVYFCASGFRGDEKLFFGSGTQLSVL.

V and J are TRBV3-1 and TRBJ1-4; TRBD1 aligns across 10 bases. This CDR3 is built from 16 residues. In germline, CDR1 is LGHDT, CDR2 YNNKEL (reference sequence). V was clipped by 3 bases and J by 3 bases; unmatched bases: 4. For the CDR3, the DNA is TGTGCCAGCAGCCATAGGACAGGGGGTGCTAATGAAAAACTGTTTTTT. It encodes CASSHRTGGANEKLFF.

This clone occurred many times. The CDR3 here is CATSDLRGNNNEQFF. CDR3 DNA: TGTGCCACCAGTGATTTACGAGGTAATAACAATGAGCAGTTCTTC. V gene TRBV24-1 combines with J gene TRBJ2-1; D gene unclear. V shed 1 base and J shed 5 bases, with 11 bases lying between them. The V gene's germline CDR1 is KGHDR and CDR2 SFDVKD. This CDR3 comprises 15 residues.

This clone was detected many times. The rearrangement uses TRBV10-2 and TRBJ2-2; 9 bases are a match to TRBD1. The CDR3 consists of 14 residues. From germline, CDR1 is WSHSY and CDR2 SAAADI. The trim removed 7 bases at V and 6 bases at J, leaving 6 bases unmatched. The CDR3 protein is CASMRQGGPGELFF. The DNA of the CDR3 is TGCGCCAGCATGAGACAGGGGGGACCCGGGGAGCTGTTTTTT.

The genes are TRBV30 and TRBJ1-1; unclear D gene. The V end lost 0 bases, the J end lost 8 bases, and 13 bases lay between the germline ends. This CDR3 is 13 amino acids long. Germline values: CDR1 GTSNPN, CDR2 SVGIG (reference sequence). The CDR3 loop is CAWSVERRTEAFF. In DNA form, the CDR3 reads TGTGCCTGGAGTGTAGAAAGGCGGACGGAAGCTTTCTTT.

At least ten counts were recorded for this clone. This sequence joins TRBV5-1 and TRBJ1-6; possibly TRBD1 for D (6 bases). The CDR3 runs to 15 residues. V was shortened by 1 base and J by 10 bases, with 15 bases between the two germline ends. CDR1 and CDR2 (germline): SGHRS, YFSETQ. The CDR3 reads CASSLLVSGESPLHF. The CDR3, as DNA: TGCGCCAGCAGCTTGCTGGTGTCAGGGGAATCACCCCTCCACTTT.

To note about this clone: Mismatch with germline at one junction end may stem from a read error. The chain couples TRBV6-1 to TRBJ2-2; tentative D call: TRBD1 (6 bases). The CDR3 is made up of 14 amino acids. The germline gives CDR1 MNHNS, CDR2 SASEGT. The CDR3 DNA reads TGTGCCAGAGGGTGTAGGGGGAACGCCGGGGAGCTGTTTTTT. It encodes CARGCRGNAGELFF.

This clone was detected ten times or more. This rearrangement joins TRBV5-1 to TRBJ1-1; no clear D. Germline V lookup: CDR1 SGHRS, CDR2 YFSETQ. V shed 0 bases and J shed 4 bases, with 10 bases lying between them. This CDR3 has 14 residues. CDR3 DNA sequence: TGCGCCAGCAGCTTGGTTACGGAATCCACTGAAGCTTTCTTT. Its protein product is CASSLVTESTEAFF.